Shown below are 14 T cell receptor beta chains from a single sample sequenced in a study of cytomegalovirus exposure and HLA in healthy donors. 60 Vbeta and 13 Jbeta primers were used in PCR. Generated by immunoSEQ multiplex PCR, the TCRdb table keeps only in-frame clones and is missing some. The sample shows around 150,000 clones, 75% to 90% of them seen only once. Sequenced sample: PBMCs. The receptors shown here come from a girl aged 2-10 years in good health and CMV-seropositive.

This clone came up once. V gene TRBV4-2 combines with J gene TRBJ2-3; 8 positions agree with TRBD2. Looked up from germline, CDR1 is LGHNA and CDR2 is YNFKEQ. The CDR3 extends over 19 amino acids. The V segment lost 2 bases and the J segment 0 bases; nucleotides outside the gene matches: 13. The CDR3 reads CASSQPIPGASGSTDTQYF. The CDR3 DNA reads TGTGCCAGCAGCCAACCCATCCCAGGGGCTAGCGGGAGCACAGATACGCAGTATTTT.

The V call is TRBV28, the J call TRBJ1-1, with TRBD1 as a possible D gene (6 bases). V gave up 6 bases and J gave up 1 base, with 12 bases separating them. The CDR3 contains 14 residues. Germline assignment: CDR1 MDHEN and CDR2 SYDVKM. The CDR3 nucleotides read TGTGCCAGCAGCGTCTTGACAGGGAACACTGAAGCTTTCTTT. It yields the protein CASSVLTGNTEAFF.

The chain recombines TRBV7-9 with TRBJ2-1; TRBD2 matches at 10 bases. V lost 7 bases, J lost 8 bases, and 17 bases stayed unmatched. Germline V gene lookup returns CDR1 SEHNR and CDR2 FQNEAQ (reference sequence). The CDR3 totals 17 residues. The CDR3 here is CASTDKVAGGPLDEQFF. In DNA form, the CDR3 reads TGTGCCAGCACCGATAAGGTAGCGGGAGGTCCCTTAGATGAGCAGTTCTTC.

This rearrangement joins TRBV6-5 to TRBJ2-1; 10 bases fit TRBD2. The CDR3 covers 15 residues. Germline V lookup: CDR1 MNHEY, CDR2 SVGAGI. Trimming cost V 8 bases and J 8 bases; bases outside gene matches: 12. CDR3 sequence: CASSNGASGRYEQFF. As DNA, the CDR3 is TGTGCCAGCTCCAACGGGGCTAGCGGGAGATATGAGCAGTTCTTC.

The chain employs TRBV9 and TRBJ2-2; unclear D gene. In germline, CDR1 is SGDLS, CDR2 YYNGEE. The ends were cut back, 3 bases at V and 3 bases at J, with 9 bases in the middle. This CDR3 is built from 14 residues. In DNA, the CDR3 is TGTGCCAGCAGCGGTAATTCTTACACCGGGGAGCTGTTTTTT. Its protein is CASSGNSYTGELFF. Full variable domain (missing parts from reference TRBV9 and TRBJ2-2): DSGVTQTPKHLITATGQRVTLRCSPRSGDLSVYWYQQSLDQGLQFLIQYYNGEERAKGNILERFSAQQFPDLHSELNLSSLELGDSALYFCASSGNSYTGELFFGEGSRLTVL.

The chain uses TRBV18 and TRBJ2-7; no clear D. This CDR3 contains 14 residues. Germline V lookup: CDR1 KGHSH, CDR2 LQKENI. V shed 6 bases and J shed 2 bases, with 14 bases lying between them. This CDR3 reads CASSPSDTPYEQYF. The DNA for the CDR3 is TGTGCCAGCTCCCCCTCTGATACTCCCTACGAGCAGTACTTC.

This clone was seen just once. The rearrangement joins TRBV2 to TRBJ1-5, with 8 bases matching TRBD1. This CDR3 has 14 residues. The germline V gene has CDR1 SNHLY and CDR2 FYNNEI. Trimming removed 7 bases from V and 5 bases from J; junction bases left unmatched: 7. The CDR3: CASTATGVDQPQHF. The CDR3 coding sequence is TGTGCCAGCACTGCGACAGGGGTCGATCAGCCCCAGCATTTT.

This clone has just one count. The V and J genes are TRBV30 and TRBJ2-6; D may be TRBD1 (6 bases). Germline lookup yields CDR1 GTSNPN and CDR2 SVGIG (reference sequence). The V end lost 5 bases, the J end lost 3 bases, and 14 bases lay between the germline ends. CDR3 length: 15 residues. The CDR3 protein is CAWATGLSGANVLTF. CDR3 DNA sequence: TGTGCCTGGGCAACAGGGTTAAGTGGGGCCAACGTCCTGACTTTC.

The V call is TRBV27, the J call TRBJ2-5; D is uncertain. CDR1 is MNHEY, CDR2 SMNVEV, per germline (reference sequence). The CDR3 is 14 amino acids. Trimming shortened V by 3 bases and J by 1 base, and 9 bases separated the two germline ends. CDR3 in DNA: TGTGCCAGCAGTTTGAGACATCGCCAAGAGACCCAGTACTTC. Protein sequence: CASSLRHRQETQYF.

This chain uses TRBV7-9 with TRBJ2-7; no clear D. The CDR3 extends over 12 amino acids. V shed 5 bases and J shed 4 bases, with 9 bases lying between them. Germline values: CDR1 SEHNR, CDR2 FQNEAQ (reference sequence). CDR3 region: CASSPELYEQYF. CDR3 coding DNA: TGTGCCAGCAGCCCCGAACTGTACGAGCAGTACTTC.

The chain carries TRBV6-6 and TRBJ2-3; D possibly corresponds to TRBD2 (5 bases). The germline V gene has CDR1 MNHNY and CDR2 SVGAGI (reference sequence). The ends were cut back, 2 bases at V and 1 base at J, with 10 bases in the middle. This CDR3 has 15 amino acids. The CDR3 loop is CASSYKAGGTDTQYF. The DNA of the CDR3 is TGTGCCAGCAGTTACAAGGCGGGTGGCACAGATACGCAGTATTTT.

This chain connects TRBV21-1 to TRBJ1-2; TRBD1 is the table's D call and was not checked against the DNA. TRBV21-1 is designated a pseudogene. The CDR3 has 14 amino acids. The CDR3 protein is CASRMGQPNYGYTF. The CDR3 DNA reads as TGTGCCAGCAGGATGGGACAGCCTAACTATGGCTACACCTTC.

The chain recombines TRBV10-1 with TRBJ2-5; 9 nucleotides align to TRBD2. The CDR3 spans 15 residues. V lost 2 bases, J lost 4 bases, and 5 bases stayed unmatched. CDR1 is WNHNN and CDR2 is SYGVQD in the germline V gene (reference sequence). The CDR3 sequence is CASSETSSGIETQYF. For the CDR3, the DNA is TGCGCCAGCAGTGAGACTTCTAGCGGGATAGAGACCCAGTACTTC.

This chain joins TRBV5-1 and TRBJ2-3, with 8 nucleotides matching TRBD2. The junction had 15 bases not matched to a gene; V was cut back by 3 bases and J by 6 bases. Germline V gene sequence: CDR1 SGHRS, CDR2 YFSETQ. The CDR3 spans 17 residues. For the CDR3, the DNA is TGCGCCAGCAGCTCGTTTAGGGCTAGCGGGTTTTCCGATACGCAGTATTTT. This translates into CASSSFRASGFSDTQYF.